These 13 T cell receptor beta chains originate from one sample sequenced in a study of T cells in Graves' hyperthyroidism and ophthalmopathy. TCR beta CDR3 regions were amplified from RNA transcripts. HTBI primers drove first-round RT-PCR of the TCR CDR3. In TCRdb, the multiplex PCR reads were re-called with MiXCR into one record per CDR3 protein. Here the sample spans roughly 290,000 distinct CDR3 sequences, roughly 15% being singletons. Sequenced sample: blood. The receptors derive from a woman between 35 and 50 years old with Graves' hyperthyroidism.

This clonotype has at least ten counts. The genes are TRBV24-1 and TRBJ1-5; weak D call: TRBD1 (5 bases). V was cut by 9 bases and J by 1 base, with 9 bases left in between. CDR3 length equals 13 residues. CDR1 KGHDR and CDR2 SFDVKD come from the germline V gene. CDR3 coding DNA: TGTGCCACCGGGGGGGGGAGCAATCAGCCCCAGCATTTT. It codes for CATGGGSNQPQHF.

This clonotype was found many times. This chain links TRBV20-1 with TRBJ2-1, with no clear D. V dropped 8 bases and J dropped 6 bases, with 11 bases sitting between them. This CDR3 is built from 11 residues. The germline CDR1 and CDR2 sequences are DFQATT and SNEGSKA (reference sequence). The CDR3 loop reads CSSDWFNEQFF. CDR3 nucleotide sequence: TGCAGTTCAGACTGGTTCAATGAGCAGTTCTTC.

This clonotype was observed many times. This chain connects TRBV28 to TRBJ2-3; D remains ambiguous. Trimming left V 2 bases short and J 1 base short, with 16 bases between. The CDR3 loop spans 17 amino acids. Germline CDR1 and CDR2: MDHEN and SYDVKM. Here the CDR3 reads CASSLRLLGLGTDTQYF. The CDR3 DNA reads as TGTGCCAGCAGTTTAAGGCTTCTCGGGCTCGGCACAGATACGCAGTATTTT.

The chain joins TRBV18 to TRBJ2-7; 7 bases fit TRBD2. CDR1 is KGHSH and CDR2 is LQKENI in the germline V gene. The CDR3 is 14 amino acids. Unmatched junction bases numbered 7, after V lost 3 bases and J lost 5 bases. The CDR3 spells CASSPGPGRNEQYF. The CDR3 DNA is TGTGCCAGCTCACCGGGACCCGGGAGGAACGAGCAGTACTTC.

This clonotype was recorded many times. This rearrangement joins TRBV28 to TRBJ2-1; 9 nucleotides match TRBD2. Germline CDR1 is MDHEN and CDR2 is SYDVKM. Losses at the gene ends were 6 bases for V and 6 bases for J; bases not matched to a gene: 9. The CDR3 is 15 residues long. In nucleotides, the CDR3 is TGTGCCAGCAGGGCAGCGGGAGGTGGTCCCAATGAGCAGTTCTTC. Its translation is CASRAAGGGPNEQFF.

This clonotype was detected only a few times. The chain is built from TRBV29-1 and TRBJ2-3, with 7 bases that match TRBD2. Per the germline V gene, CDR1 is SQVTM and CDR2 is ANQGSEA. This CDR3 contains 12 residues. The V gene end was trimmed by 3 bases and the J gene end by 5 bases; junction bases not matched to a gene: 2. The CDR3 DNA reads TGCAGCGTTGATGGACTAGAAGATACGCAGTATTTT. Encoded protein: CSVDGLEDTQYF.

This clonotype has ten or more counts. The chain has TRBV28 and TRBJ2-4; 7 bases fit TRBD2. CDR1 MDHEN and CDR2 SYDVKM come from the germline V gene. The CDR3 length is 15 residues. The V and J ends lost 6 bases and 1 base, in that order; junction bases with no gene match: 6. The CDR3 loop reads CASRPGGSAKNIQYF. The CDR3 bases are TGTGCCAGCAGACCCGGGGGGTCGGCCAAAAACATTCAGTACTTC.

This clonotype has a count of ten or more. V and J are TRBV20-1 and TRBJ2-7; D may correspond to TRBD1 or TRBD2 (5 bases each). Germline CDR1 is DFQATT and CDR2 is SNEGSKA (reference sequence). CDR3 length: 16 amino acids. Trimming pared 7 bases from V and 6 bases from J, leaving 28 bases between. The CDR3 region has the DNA TGCAGTGGCATGGGGCGGGTACTCTCAGACAGTGGCGAGCAGTACTTC. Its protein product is CSGMGRVLSDSGEQYF.

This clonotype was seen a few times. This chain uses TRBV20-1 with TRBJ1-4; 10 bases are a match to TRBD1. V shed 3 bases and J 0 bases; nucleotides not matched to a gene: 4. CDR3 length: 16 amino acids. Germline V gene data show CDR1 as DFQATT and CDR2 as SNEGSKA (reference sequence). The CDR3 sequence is CSASRDRGSTNEKLFF. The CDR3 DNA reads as TGCAGTGCTAGCCGGGACAGGGGTTCAACTAATGAAAAACTGTTTTTT.

The CDR3, as DNA: TGTGCCAGCAGCTTAGAGGGGACAGGGGGCCAGCCCCAGCATTTT. Translating gives CASSLEGTGGQPQHF. The V and J genes are TRBV7-8 and TRBJ1-5; 12 nucleotides match TRBD1. Germline trimming cut 1 base from V and 7 bases from J; bases unmatched to any gene: 2. Germline assignment: CDR1 SGHVS and CDR2 FQNEAQ. This CDR3 contains 15 residues.

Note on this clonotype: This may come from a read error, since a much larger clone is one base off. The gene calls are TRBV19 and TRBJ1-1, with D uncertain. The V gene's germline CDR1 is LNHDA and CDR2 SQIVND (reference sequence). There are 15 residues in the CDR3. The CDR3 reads CASKVAGNPNTEVFF. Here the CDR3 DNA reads TGTGCCAGTAAAGTGGCGGGAAATCCCAACACTGAAGTTTTCTTT.

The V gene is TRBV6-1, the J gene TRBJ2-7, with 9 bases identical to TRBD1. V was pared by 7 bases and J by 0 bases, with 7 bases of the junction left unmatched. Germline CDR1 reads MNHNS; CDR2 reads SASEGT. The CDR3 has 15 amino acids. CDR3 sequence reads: CASTPGQGISYEQYF. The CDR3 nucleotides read TGTGCCAGCACCCCGGGACAGGGAATCTCCTACGAGCAGTACTTC.

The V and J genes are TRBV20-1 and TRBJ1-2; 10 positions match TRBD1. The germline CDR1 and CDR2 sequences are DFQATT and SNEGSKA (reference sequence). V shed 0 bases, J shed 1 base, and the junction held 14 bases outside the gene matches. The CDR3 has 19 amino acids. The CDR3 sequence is CSARDKGRTGGVYNYGYTF. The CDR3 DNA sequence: TGCAGTGCTAGAGATAAGGGTAGGACAGGGGGAGTATATAACTATGGCTACACCTTC.